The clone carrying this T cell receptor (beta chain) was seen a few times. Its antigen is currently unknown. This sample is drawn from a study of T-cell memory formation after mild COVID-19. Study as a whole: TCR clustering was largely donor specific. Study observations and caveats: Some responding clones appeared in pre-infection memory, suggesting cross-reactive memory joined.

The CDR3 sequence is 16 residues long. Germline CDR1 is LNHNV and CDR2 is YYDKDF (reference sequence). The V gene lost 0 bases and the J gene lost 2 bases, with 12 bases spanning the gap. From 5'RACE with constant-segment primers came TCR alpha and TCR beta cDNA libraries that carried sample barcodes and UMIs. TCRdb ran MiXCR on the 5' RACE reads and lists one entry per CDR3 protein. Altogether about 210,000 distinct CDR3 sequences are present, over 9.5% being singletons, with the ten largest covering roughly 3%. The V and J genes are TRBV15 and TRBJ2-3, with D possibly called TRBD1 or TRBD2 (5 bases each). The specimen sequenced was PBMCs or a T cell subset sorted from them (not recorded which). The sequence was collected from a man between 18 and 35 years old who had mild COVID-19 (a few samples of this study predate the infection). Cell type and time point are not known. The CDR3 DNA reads TGTGCCACCAGCAGAGACGGGGCGGGTTACACAGATACGCAGTATTTT. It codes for CATSRDGAGYTDTQYF.